This T cell receptor (beta chain) derives from a study of OX40 agonist ivuxolimab in advanced cancers. This clone was found once. Assay used: immunoSEQ multiplex PCR; TCRdb lists only in-frame clones, some missing. The repertoire holds approximately 74,000 clones, with roughly 82% as singletons. Trimming pared 6 bases from V and 2 bases from J, leaving 7 bases between. The CDR3 covers 13 residues. Germline V gives CDR1 MDHEN, CDR2 SYDVKM. This clonotype originated in an adult with an advanced solid tumor such as melanoma, head and neck, liver or kidney cancer. Material: CD4+ or CD8+ T cells sorted from blood, obtained in a trial of the OX40 agonist ivuxolimab. This chain uses TRBV28 with TRBJ2-2; weak D call: TRBD2 (5 bases). CDR3 residues: CASRDLNTGELFF. For the CDR3, the DNA is TGTGCCAGCAGGGACTTAAACACCGGGGAGCTGTTTTTT. Full variable domain (outside the CDR3, taken from reference TRBV28 and TRBJ2-2): DVKVTQSSRYLVKRTGEKVFLECVQDMDHENMFWYRQDPGLGLRLIYFSYDVKMKEKGDIPEGYSVSREKKERFSLILESASTNQTSMYLCASRDLNTGELFFGEGSRLTVL.